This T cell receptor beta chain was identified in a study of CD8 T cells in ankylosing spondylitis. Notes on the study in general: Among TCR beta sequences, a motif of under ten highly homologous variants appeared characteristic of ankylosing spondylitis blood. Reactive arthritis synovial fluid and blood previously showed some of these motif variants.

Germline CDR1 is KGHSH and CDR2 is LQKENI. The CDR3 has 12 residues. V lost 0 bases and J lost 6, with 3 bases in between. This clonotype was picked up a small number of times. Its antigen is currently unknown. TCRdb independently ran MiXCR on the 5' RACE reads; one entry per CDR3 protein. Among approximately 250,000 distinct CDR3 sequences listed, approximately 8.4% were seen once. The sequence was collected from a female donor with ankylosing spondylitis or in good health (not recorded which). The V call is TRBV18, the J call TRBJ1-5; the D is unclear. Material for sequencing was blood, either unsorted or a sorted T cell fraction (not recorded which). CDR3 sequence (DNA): TGTGCCAGCTCACCACCGGGTCAGCCCCAGCATTTT. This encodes CASSPPGQPQHF.